These 25 T cell receptor beta chains share one sample of origin, sequenced in a study of cytomegalovirus exposure and HLA in healthy donors. Amplification used 60 Vbeta primers and 13 Jbeta primers. Assay: immunoSEQ multiplex PCR; the TCRdb copy retains only in-frame clones and omits some. The table shows roughly 140,000 clones, with roughly 80% occurring only once. Sequencing was carried out using PBMCs. The source is a middle-aged man in good health and CMV-seropositive.

The rearrangement uses TRBV5-5 and TRBJ1-1; the D gene is possibly TRBD1 (6 bases). The V and J ends lost 3 bases and 3 bases respectively, with 15 bases between them. The CDR3 contains 15 residues. Germline loops: CDR1 SGHKS, CDR2 YYEKEE (reference sequence). The CDR3 DNA reads TGTGCCAGCAGCTCGAACAGGGTGAGGGACACTGAAGCTTTCTTT. Its translation is CASSSNRVRDTEAFF.

The rearrangement links TRBV6-6 to TRBJ1-6; D uncertain. Trimming left V 5 bases short and J 10 bases short, with 21 bases between. CDR3 length: 16 residues. Germline V lookup: CDR1 MNHNY, CDR2 SVGAGI (reference sequence). The CDR3 bases are TGTGCCAGCAGTCTACGGGGTGGGCTACCGGGCTCACCCCTCCACTTT. It codes for CASSLRGGLPGSPLHF.

The CDR3 loop is CAWSVLGNPRDTQYF. The CDR3 bases are TGTGCCTGGAGTGTACTCGGGAATCCTCGCGATACGCAGTATTTT. The J gene is TRBJ2-3, the V gene TRBV30, with D tentatively TRBD2 (5 bases). The germline V gene encodes CDR1 GTSNPN and CDR2 SVGIG (reference sequence). The CDR3 is 15 residues long. Trimming pared 0 bases from V and 6 bases from J, leaving 16 bases between.

V and J are TRBV7-6 and TRBJ2-7; 7 bases fit TRBD2. In germline, CDR1 is SGHVS, CDR2 FNYEAQ. The junction had 1 base not matched to a gene; V was cut back by 3 bases and J by 2 bases. The CDR3 has 13 residues. CDR3 amino acids: CASSFGRTYEQYF. In DNA, the CDR3 is TGTGCCAGCAGCTTCGGGAGGACCTACGAGCAGTACTTC.

The rearrangement uses TRBV7-9 and TRBJ2-1; tentatively, D is TRBD2 (6 bases). Germline V gene sequence: CDR1 SEHNR, CDR2 FQNEAQ (reference sequence). The germline V and J ends were trimmed by 5 bases and 1 base, with 18 bases remaining between them. This CDR3 is built from 17 residues. This CDR3 is CASSRTGTGESYNEQFF. The CDR3 DNA reads as TGTGCCAGCAGCCGGACGGGGACGGGAGAGTCCTACAATGAGCAGTTCTTC.

This clone occurred once. The chain uses TRBV27 and TRBJ1-1; D gene unclear. The germline gives CDR1 MNHEY, CDR2 SMNVEV (reference sequence). With 7 bases removed from V and 3 bases from J, the gap between germline ends came to 18 bases. The CDR3 totals 15 residues. The CDR3 DNA reads as TGTGCCAGCATCCTTAGGCCAGGAGGGTACACTGAAGCTTTCTTT. It encodes CASILRPGGYTEAFF.

In its sample, this clone was seen once. The chain is built from TRBV5-1 and TRBJ1-6; 7 bases align to TRBD1. Germline V gene data show CDR1 as SGHRS and CDR2 as YFSETQ. V lost 1 base, J lost 13 bases, and 11 bases stayed unmatched. There are 15 residues in the CDR3. The CDR3 DNA reads as TGCGCCAGCAGCTTGACCGGGGACAGACCGGATCCCCTCCACTTT. Translating gives CASSLTGDRPDPLHF.

This clone has a single count. V usage is TRBV5-1 and J usage is TRBJ2-7; weak D call: TRBD1 (5 bases). The V end was cut by 0 bases, the J end by 1 base, with 11 bases between. CDR1 SGHRS and CDR2 YFSETQ come from the germline V gene. CDR3 size: 15 residues. The CDR3 here is CASSLVLGVSYEQYF. CDR3 nucleotides: TGCGCCAGCAGCTTGGTTCTAGGGGTATCCTACGAGCAGTACTTC.

The V gene is TRBV7-9, the J gene TRBJ2-7; 9 bases line up with TRBD1. The CDR3 totals 15 residues. Germline CDR1 is SEHNR and CDR2 is FQNEAQ (reference sequence). Trimming cost V 5 bases and J 3 bases; bases outside gene matches: 8. The chain's CDR3 is CASSQPGQGIYEQYF. The CDR3 nucleotides are TGTGCCAGCAGCCAACCGGGACAGGGCATCTACGAGCAGTACTTC.

The rearrangement links TRBV7-2 to TRBJ2-7; 7 bases align to TRBD1. CDR3 length equals 12 residues. With 5 bases clipped from V and 6 bases from J, the junction kept 4 bases outside the gene matches. Germline assignment: CDR1 SGHTA and CDR2 FQGNSA. The DNA of the CDR3 is TGTGCCAGCAGCGTAAACAGGGGCGAGCAGTACTTC. Translated: CASSVNRGEQYF.

The chain uses TRBV18 and TRBJ1-2; possibly TRBD1 for D (5 bases). CDR3 length equals 14 residues. From germline, CDR1 is KGHSH and CDR2 LQKENI. Trimming took off 2 bases at V and 5 bases at J, with 12 bases between the two ends. The CDR3 DNA reads TGTGCCAGCTCACCATCAGGGTTTCAATATGGCTACACCTTC. Translated: CASSPSGFQYGYTF.

This clone was seen many times. The gene calls are TRBV6-5 and TRBJ2-1; D remains ambiguous. CDR1 and CDR2 (germline): MNHEY, SVGAGI. V lost 0 bases and J 7 bases, leaving 7 bases between the germline ends. This CDR3 has 13 residues. CDR3 bases: TGTGCCAGCAGTTACTCGAGACAAAATGAGCAGTTCTTC. This gives the protein CASSYSRQNEQFF.

This clone was picked up one time. The chain has TRBV7-9 and TRBJ1-1; D gene ambiguous. V shed 6 bases and J shed 4 bases, with 15 bases lying between them. The CDR3 sequence is 14 residues long. Looked up from germline, CDR1 is SEHNR and CDR2 is FQNEAQ (reference sequence). The CDR3: CASRTGGWGTEAFF. In nucleotides, the CDR3 is TGTGCCAGCAGGACGGGAGGATGGGGCACTGAAGCTTTCTTT. Full variable domain (rest looked up from reference TRBV7-9 and TRBJ1-1): DTGVSQNPRHKITKRGQNVTFRCDPISEHNRLYWYRQTLGQGPEFLTYFQNEAQLEKSRLLSDRFSAERPKGSFSTLEIQRTEQGDSAMYLCASRTGGWGTEAFFGQGTRLTVV.

This chain uses TRBV5-1 with TRBJ1-4; 10 bases agree with TRBD1. The CDR3 is 17 residues long. Trimming at V came to 0 bases and at J to 7 bases, leaving 9 bases not matched to a gene. Germline assignment: CDR1 SGHRS and CDR2 YFSETQ. CDR3 sequence: CASSLGGQGEAGEKLFF. CDR3 coding DNA: TGCGCCAGCAGCTTGGGCGGACAGGGGGAAGCCGGTGAAAAACTGTTTTTT. The complete variable domain, with remaining parts taken from reference TRBV5-1 and TRBJ1-4, reads KAGVTQTPRYLIKTRGQQVTLSCSPISGHRSVSWYQQTPGQGLQFLFEYFSETQRNKGNFPGRFSGRQFSNSRSEMNVSTLELGDSALYLCASSLGGQGEAGEKLFFGSGTQLSVL.

This clone was counted a few times. The chain has TRBV4-3 and TRBJ1-2, with 10 positions matching TRBD1. Unmatched junction bases numbered 8, after V lost 0 bases and J lost 4 bases. The CDR3 has 17 amino acids. Per the germline V gene, CDR1 is LGHNA and CDR2 is YSLEER. CDR3: CASSQDRQGAQGYGYTF. DNA for the CDR3: TGCGCCAGCAGCCAAGATAGACAGGGGGCGCAGGGCTATGGCTACACCTTC.

The chain combines TRBV5-4 with TRBJ1-1; D is undetermined. The CDR3 is made up of 12 amino acids. The V end was cut by 4 bases, the J end by 9 bases, with 13 bases between. Germline V CDR1 and CDR2: SGHNT, YYREEE (reference sequence). The DNA of the CDR3 is TGTGCCAGCAGCCGGGGAGCTAACCAAGCTTTCTTT. This translates into CASSRGANQAFF.

This clone was seen only a few times. This chain connects TRBV6-6 to TRBJ2-3, with 7 nucleotides matching TRBD2. CDR3 length: 15 amino acids. Germline V gives CDR1 MNHNY, CDR2 SVGAGI (reference sequence). V gave up 7 bases and J gave up 5 bases; unmatched junction bases: 12. The CDR3 loop is CASKTGGSRRDTQYF. CDR3 coding DNA: TGTGCCAGCAAAACGGGCGGGAGTCGCAGAGATACGCAGTATTTT.

This clone was counted once. V gene TRBV6-1 combines with J gene TRBJ1-1; possibly TRBD1 for D (5 bases). Per germline, CDR1 MNHNS and CDR2 SASEGT. The CDR3 consists of 13 residues. V lost 4 bases, J lost 6 bases, and 12 bases lay in between. This CDR3 is CASSVTQGSEAFF. The DNA for the CDR3 is TGTGCCAGCAGTGTAACTCAGGGCTCTGAAGCTTTCTTT.

The rearrangement links TRBV5-1 to TRBJ1-2; D is perhaps TRBD1 (5 bases). The germline CDR1 and CDR2 sequences are SGHRS and YFSETQ. Trimming removed 3 bases at V and 1 base at J, with 19 bases between. This CDR3 has 17 residues. CDR3 nucleotides: TGCGCCAGCAGCTCCCCTATACAGGCACTCCTTAACTATGGCTACACCTTC. This codes for CASSSPIQALLNYGYTF.

In its sample, this clone was seen once. The chain has TRBV19 and TRBJ2-7; 9 bases match TRBD1. The CDR3 has 16 amino acids. Trimming took 1 base from V and 1 from J; bases not matched to a gene: 5. Germline CDR1 is LNHDA and CDR2 is SQIVND (reference sequence). Here the CDR3 DNA reads TGTGCCAGTAGTATAGGGCCGGGACAGGGTTCCTACGAGCAGTACTTC. This sequence encodes CASSIGPGQGSYEQYF.

This clone appeared once. V is TRBV10-3 and J is TRBJ2-2, with D tentatively TRBD1 (6 bases). This CDR3 is built from 15 residues. Trimming left V 4 bases short and J 6 bases short, with 15 bases between. Germline V gene sequence: CDR1 ENHRY, CDR2 SYGVKD. The CDR3 bases are TGTGCCATCAGTGGAAGGGGGAACTCGCCCGGGGAGCTGTTTTTT. Its protein product is CAISGRGNSPGELFF.

In DNA, the CDR3 is TGTGCCAGCAGCAAAGCGCTTTCCGGGGACGAGCAGTACTTC. This sequence encodes CASSKALSGDEQYF. The chain combines TRBV21-1 with TRBJ2-7; TRBD2 was called by the table and not checked on the DNA. TRBV21-1 is marked as a pseudogene. The CDR3 has 14 amino acids.

This clone was counted a single time. This chain links TRBV7-2 with TRBJ1-5, with TRBD1 matching 7 bases. The CDR3 extends over 15 amino acids. From germline, CDR1 is SGHTA and CDR2 FQGNSA. With V trimmed by 5 bases and J by 6 bases, 10 bases remained unmatched. The CDR3 region is CASSQFGGGSQPQHF. In DNA form, the CDR3 reads TGTGCCAGCAGCCAATTCGGAGGGGGCAGTCAGCCCCAGCATTTT.

This chain uses TRBV11-2 with TRBJ1-6; D is possibly TRBD1 (6 bases). Germline CDR1 reads SGHAT; CDR2 reads FQNNGV. Trimming left V 5 bases short and J 8 bases short, with 16 bases between. This CDR3 is built from 15 residues. The CDR3 bases are TGTGCCAGCAGCCTCGCTACCGGGACACATTCACCCCTCCACTTT. Its translation is CASSLATGTHSPLHF.

The chain uses TRBV7-9 and TRBJ1-5; 10 bases agree with TRBD1. This CDR3 region has 16 residues. The germline V gene encodes CDR1 SEHNR and CDR2 FQNEAQ (reference sequence). Trimming at V came to 4 bases and at J to 7 bases, leaving 10 bases not matched to a gene. The CDR3 protein is CASSSHRDRGGQPQHF. The CDR3 nucleotides are TGTGCCAGCAGCTCACACCGGGACAGGGGTGGACAGCCCCAGCATTTT.